A single T cell receptor (beta chain) is shown here with its context. What it binds is not known. These data belong to a study of cytomegalovirus exposure and HLA in healthy donors. The PCR had 60 Vbeta and 13 Jbeta primers. Clones were sequenced by immunoSEQ multiplex PCR, and TCRdb holds only the in-frame ones, with some missing. The table records 85,000 to 130,000 clones, about two thirds of them present only once. CDR3 length equals 19 residues. Germline loops: CDR1 LNHDA, CDR2 SQIVND (reference sequence). Germline trimming cut 3 bases from V and 0 bases from J; bases unmatched to any gene: 11. Whole-study results and caveats: It was likely that a cluster of highly shared sequence variants was a sequencing artifact. It was confirmed in vitro that a few of the CMV-associated chains were specific for CMV antigens. Later analysis identified a missense DCLRE1C variant that was linked to TCR beta V- and J-gene trimming.

This receptor was obtained from a boy aged 10-17 years in good health and CMV-seronegative. Sequencing input: PBMCs. The J gene is TRBJ2-1, the V gene TRBV19; TRBD2 matches 10 bases. The CDR3 region is CASSMSATSGPPSYNEQFF. The CDR3 coding sequence is TGTGCCAGTAGTATGTCAGCGACTAGCGGGCCTCCCTCCTACAATGAGCAGTTCTTC.